A selection of T cell receptor beta chains follows, all from one sample in a study of T-cell reconstitution after alpha-beta-depleted transplantation in children. TCRdb reprocessed the PCR reads via MiXCR and lists one record per CDR3 protein. Found here are some 350,000 distinct CDR3 sequences, around 15% of them singletons; the top ten hold about 41%. The sample was PBMCs, mostly from graft donor cells, taken 360 days after TCRalphabeta/CD19-depleted stem cell transplant. All receptors derive from a male patient aged 2 to 10 who had a stem cell transplant for acute lymphoblastic leukemia, so the T cells may come from the graft donor. The CDR3 runs from the conserved cysteine through the conserved F or W. D genes are given only for firm matches. The size entry is marked missing in some rows and otherwise reads once, few, many or a size class.

TRBV4-2,TRBJ2-7,.,.,CASSQDRWRRGRYEQYF,TGTGCCAGCAGCCAAGATAGGTGGCGCCGGGGTAGGTACGAGCAGTACTTC
TRBV4-3,TRBJ2-7,few,TRBD1,CASSQVFQGAYEQYF,TGCGCCAGCAGCCAAGTGTTCCAGGGGGCCTACGAGCAGTACTTC
TRBV11-3,TRBJ2-3,few,TRBD2,CASSDLAGGTDTQYF,TGTGCCAGCAGCGACCTAGCGGGAGGCACAGATACGCAGTATTTT
TRBV28,TRBJ1-2,.,.,CASSLKGWEYGYTF,TGTGCCAGCAGTTTGAAGGGTTGGGAGTATGGCTACACCTTC
TRBV7-9,TRBJ2-3,.,.,CASSYARTTQYF,TGTGCCAGCAGCTATGCCCGGACTACGCAGTATTTT
TRBV6-5,TRBJ2-7,many,TRBD2,CASSFGTSGYEQYF,TGTGCCAGCAGTTTTGGGACTAGCGGATACGAGCAGTACTTC
TRBV6-6,TRBJ1-3,.,.,CASSYPGGNTIYF,TGTGCCAGCAGTTACCCGGGGGGAAACACCATATATTTT
TRBV4-1,TRBJ2-2,.,.,CASSQDHGGGGELFF,TGCGCCAGCAGCCAAGATCACGGCGGAGGCGGGGAGCTGTTTTTT
TRBV4-2,TRBJ2-7,.,.,CASSQGRGLEQYF,TGTGCCAGCAGCCAAGGAAGGGGACTGGAGCAGTACTTC
TRBV5-1,TRBJ2-5,.,.,CASSLESSQETQYF,TGCGCCAGCAGCTTGGAGAGCTCTCAAGAGACCCAGTACTTC
TRBV29-1,TRBJ2-1,few,.,CSVTDTTSTSEQFF,TGCAGCGTAACCGATACGACCAGTACGAGTGAGCAGTTCTTC
TRBV10-3,TRBJ2-6,many,.,CAISEHKGPGANVLTF,TGTGCCATCAGTGAACACAAGGGCCCTGGGGCCAACGTCCTGACTTTC
TRBV29-1,TRBJ2-3,.,.,CSVGELPITDTQYF,TGCAGCGTTGGAGAACTACCGATCACAGATACGCAGTATTTT
TRBV6-1,TRBJ2-2,many,.,CASRTGSTGELFF,TGTGCCAGCCGAACAGGGTCCACCGGGGAGCTGTTTTTT
TRBV7-2,TRBJ2-7,few,TRBD2,CASSLAHSGRNYEQYF,TGTGCCAGCAGCTTAGCGCATAGCGGGAGGAACTACGAGCAGTACTTC
TRBV3-1,TRBJ2-1,many,TRBD2,CASSQDFIWGGEQFF,TGTGCCAGCAGCCAAGACTTTATCTGGGGGGGTGAGCAGTTCTTC
TRBV29-1,TRBJ2-3,.,TRBD1,CSVGGTGADTQYF,TGCAGCGTTGGGGGGACAGGGGCAGATACGCAGTATTTT
TRBV18,TRBJ2-3,.,TRBD1,CASSPGTARGRTQYF,TGTGCCAGCTCACCAGGGACAGCCCGCGGACGTACGCAGTATTTT
TRBV11-2,TRBJ2-2,.,TRBD2,CASSLDRGGYTGELFF,TGTGCCAGCAGCTTAGACCGCGGGGGGTACACCGGGGAGCTGTTTTTT
TRBV6-2/TRBV6-3,TRBJ2-1,many,.,CASSPGPYNEQFF,TGTGCCAGCAGCCCAGGGCCTTACAATGAGCAGTTCTTC
TRBV9,TRBJ2-7,few,.,CASSALPRVEFSYEQYF,TGTGCCAGCAGCGCCCTCCCAAGAGTGGAATTTTCCTACGAGCAGTACTTC
TRBV5-1,TRBJ2-1,few,.,CASSGFDSSYNEQFF,TGCGCCAGCAGCGGCTTTGATAGCTCCTACAATGAGCAGTTCTTC
TRBV28,TRBJ1-1,few,.,CASSFVAIGAFF,TGTGCCAGCAGTTTTGTAGCCATCGGGGCTTTCTTT
TRBV5-1,TRBJ2-7,.,TRBD2,CASSLGAGDSEQYF,TGCGCCAGCAGCTTGGGGGCGGGAGATTCCGAGCAGTACTTC
TRBV19,TRBJ2-1,few,TRBD1,CASSPGTGGGHEQFF,TGTGCCAGTAGTCCGGGGACAGGGGGCGGCCATGAGCAGTTCTTC
TRBV28,TRBJ2-3,many,TRBD2,CASSFVLLAGGTGTDTQYF,TGTGCCAGCAGTTTTGTCCTACTAGCGGGGGGGACTGGCACAGATACGCAGTATTTT
TRBV14,TRBJ2-5,many,.,CASSQVRGHAVQETQYF,TGTGCCAGCAGCCAAGTCAGGGGACACGCTGTACAAGAGACCCAGTACTTC
TRBV11-3,TRBJ2-2,few,.,CASSPWHRQDDTGELFF,TGTGCCAGCAGCCCCTGGCACCGACAGGATGACACCGGGGAGCTGTTTTTT
TRBV10-3,TRBJ2-7,many,.,CAIAGDSYEQYF,TGTGCCATCGCAGGGGACTCCTACGAGCAGTACTTC
TRBV5-1,TRBJ2-3,few,TRBD2,CASSLGGLAGSDTQYF,TGCGCCAGCAGCTTGGGGGGACTAGCGGGATCAGATACGCAGTATTTT
TRBV4-3,TRBJ2-7,few,.,CASSQERAGYYEQYF,TGCGCCAGCAGCCAAGAGCGGGCCGGGTACTACGAGCAGTACTTC
TRBV5-1,TRBJ2-1,few,TRBD2,CASIAGGAHEQFF,TGCGCCAGCATAGCGGGAGGGGCCCATGAGCAGTTCTTC
TRBV3-1,TRBJ2-1,many,.,CASSQVGGGYNEQFF,TGTGCCAGCAGCCAAGTCGGGGGCGGGTACAATGAGCAGTTCTTC
TRBV29-1,TRBJ1-4,.,.,CSATGPPGEKLFF,TGCAGCGCCACCGGGCCCCCAGGCGAAAAACTGTTTTTT
TRBV4-2,TRBJ2-2,few,TRBD2,CASSRMVGRAKTGELFF,TGTGCCAGCAGCCGTATGGTCGGGAGGGCCAAAACCGGGGAGCTGTTTTTT
TRBV3-1,TRBJ1-1,many,.,CASSHRDSGTEAFF,TGTGCCAGCAGCCATAGGGACTCGGGGACTGAAGCTTTCTTT
TRBV7-9,TRBJ2-5,.,.,CASGVLMQTQYF,TGTGCCAGCGGGGTATTGATGCAGACCCAGTACTTC
TRBV29-1,TRBJ2-7,few,.,CSVAASRHEQYF,TGCAGCGTTGCAGCCTCTAGACACGAGCAGTACTTC
TRBV4-2,TRBJ2-7,once,TRBD1,CASSRRIQGASEQYF,TGTGCCAGCAGCCGCAGAATACAGGGGGCTTCCGAGCAGTACTTC
TRBV4-3,TRBJ2-5,few,.,CASSQVVGSETQYF,TGCGCCAGCAGCCAAGTGGTGGGGAGCGAGACCCAGTACTTC
TRBV5-6,TRBJ2-1,.,TRBD2,CASSLPGLAAPTSYNEQFF,TGTGCCAGCAGCTTGCCCGGACTAGCCGCCCCAACCTCCTACAATGAGCAGTTCTTC
TRBV6-5,TRBJ2-5,.,TRBD2,CASSLGRNPFSGEQETQYF,TGTGCCAGCAGTTTGGGGAGGAACCCATTTAGCGGGGAACAAGAGACCCAGTACTTC